This T cell receptor beta chain stems from a study of cytomegalovirus exposure and HLA in healthy donors. In the study overall: Later analysis reported that the roughly 120 validation repertoires shared the platform of the roughly 710 first-cohort repertoires. Overall study findings and caveats: Cytomegalovirus status was reportedly diagnosed by the classifier with high specificity and sensitivity. As confirmed in vitro, a few CMV-associated chains were specific for CMV antigens. The study labeled more than 150 TCR beta chains cytomegalovirus-associated.

Germline V lookup: CDR1 LNHDA, CDR2 SQIVND (reference sequence). This CDR3 has 17 residues. V lost 0 bases and J lost 9; bases outside the gene matches: 8. TCRdb's table, derived via immunoSEQ multiplex PCR, lists solely in-frame clones and lacks some. The sample lists approximately 120,000 clones, around nine tenths seen once, with 2% to 2.5% in the top ten. Concerning this clone: The target antigen is unknown.

Sequences were obtained from PBMCs. The chain links TRBV19 to TRBJ2-1; 13 bases line up with TRBD2. The clonotype comes from a woman between 18 and 29 years old in good health and CMV-seronegative. CDR3 nucleotides: TGTGCCAGTAGTATAGATCATGGACTAGCGGGAGTAAGTGAGCAGTTCTTC. It codes for CASSIDHGLAGVSEQFF.